The 12 T cell receptor beta chains listed next were all sequenced from one sample in a study of tumor-infiltrating lymphocytes in primary liver carcinoma. Priming with a constant-region primer yielded TCR beta cDNA from roughly 0.45 ug total RNA. Slightly modified ARM-PCR, run as three nested multiplex PCR rounds, produced the TCR beta libraries. Running nine to ten cycles apiece, the first two PCR rounds relied on TRBV1-TRBV30 forward primers together with a C-beta reverse primer. TCRdb reprocessed the multiplex PCR reads with MiXCR, giving one entry per CDR3 protein. This sample yields about 64,000 distinct CDR3 sequences, of which approximately 74% are seen a single time; around 38% belongs to the top ten. DNA and RNA were both co-extracted from approximately 22-30 mg of bulk tissue that had not been sorted. The sample taken for sequencing was liver tumor tissue from sampling region 4. As for subset: tumor region T4, right-lateral pole. These receptor sequences come from a man in his forties with primary liver carcinoma and hepatitis B virus infection.

Remarks on this clonotype: Mismatch with germline at one junction end may stem from a read error. The chain joins TRBV11-3 to TRBJ2-1; D not resolved. Germline CDR1 and CDR2: SGHNT and YENEEA. CDR3 size: 13 residues. CDR3 sequence reads: CASSSGFYDEQFF. In DNA, the CDR3 is TGTGCGAGCAGCTCCGGGTTCTACGATGAGCAATTCTTC.

On this clonotype: This may be a read error, as it is one base from a much larger clone. As the CDR3 is not closed by the conserved phenylalanine or tryptophan, this likely results from a read error. The V and J genes are TRBV6-1 and TRBJ2-3; D may be TRBD2 (6 bases). The V end was cut by 1 base, the J end by 4 bases, with 9 bases between. The CDR3 sequence is 14 residues long. Germline V CDR1 and CDR2: MNHNS, SASEGT. The CDR3 region has the DNA TGTGCCAGCAGTGAAGGACTAGGGCCAGATACGCAGTATTTA. Translation: CASSEGLGPDTQYL.

A remark on this clonotype: This may be a read error, as it is one base from a much larger clone. This chain joins TRBV9 and TRBJ2-7; 8 nucleotides align to TRBD1. J lost 0 bases, V lost 6 bases, and 8 bases had no gene match. CDR1 and CDR2 from the germline V gene are SGDLS and YYNGEE. This CDR3 region has 15 residues. The CDR3 spells CASNTGQGVSYEQYF. CDR3 DNA: TGTGCCAGCAACACTGGACAGGGTGTCTCCTACGAGCAGTACTTC.

With respect to this clonotype: Likely a read error: the CDR3 ends without its conserved phenylalanine or tryptophan. This sequence joins TRBV5-5 and TRBJ2-1; no definite D call. The CDR3 sequence is 15 residues long. The germline CDR1 and CDR2 sequences are SGHKS and YYEKEE (reference sequence). V shed 0 bases and J shed 6 bases, with 13 bases lying between them. The CDR3 reads CASSLGLGTVNEQFL. In DNA form, the CDR3 reads TGTGCCAGCAGCTTGGGTCTAGGTACGGTCAATGAGCAGTTCCTC.

This clonotype occurred once. The V and J genes are TRBV6-6 and TRBJ1-2, with unresolved D. V lost 10 bases to trimming and J lost 8 bases, with 17 bases between them. The germline V gene has CDR1 MNHNY and CDR2 SVGAGI (reference sequence). The CDR3 has 12 residues. The CDR3 spells CATYFRSYGYTF. The CDR3 nucleotides read TGTGCCACATACTTCAGGTCCTACGGCTACACCTTC.

About this clonotype itself: One end of the junction fails to match germline, which may point to a read error. V is TRBV5-4 and J is TRBJ2-1; the match to TRBD1 covers 7 bases. This CDR3 region has 15 residues. Germline V CDR1 and CDR2: SGHNT, YYREEE (reference sequence). CDR3 in amino acids: CASSLLGQSLDERFF. The CDR3 DNA follows: TGTGCCAGCAGCTTGTTGGGACAGTCTCTCGATGAGCGGTTCTTT. The full variable domain, its missing parts supplied by reference TRBV5-4 and TRBJ2-1, is ETGVTQSPTHLIKTRGQQVTLRCSSQSGHNTVSWYQQALGQGPQFIFQYYREEENGRGNFPPRFSGLQFPNYSSELNVNALELDDSALYLCASSLLGQSLDERFFGPGTRLTVL.

Concerning this clonotype itself: This may stem from a read error, because a much larger clone lies one nucleotide away. V usage is TRBV29-1 and J usage is TRBJ2-1, with D possibly being TRBD1 (5 bases). In germline, CDR1 is SQVTM, CDR2 ANQGSEA. This CDR3 comprises 10 residues. DNA for the CDR3: TGCAACGTTCTTGACAGCGTGCAGTTCTTC. Translation: CNVLDSVQFF.

Note on this clonotype: One end of the junction fails to match germline, which may point to a read error. The J gene is TRBJ2-5, the V gene TRBV10-3; TRBD1 matches 10 bases. The CDR3 covers 13 residues. The V gene's germline CDR1 is ENHRY and CDR2 SYGVKD. CDR3 residues: CTISDRGRETQYF. In DNA, the CDR3 is TGTACCATCAGTGACAGGGGGCGGGAGACCCAGTACTTC.

The rearrangement joins TRBV6-1 to TRBJ2-3, with 7 bases lining up with TRBD1. V lost 11 bases, J lost 3 bases, and 14 bases stayed unmatched. This CDR3 contains 15 residues. Germline V lookup: CDR1 MNHNS, CDR2 SASEGT. CDR3 nucleotide sequence: TGTGCCGCAGCCCCCACAGGGGCGATGACAGATACGCAGTATTTT. Amino acid sequence: CAAAPTGAMTDTQYF.

Remarks on this clonotype: Germline and junction disagree at one end, which may indicate a read error. The chain combines TRBV6-1 with TRBJ2-5, with 11 bases identical to TRBD2. Germline CDR1 is MNHNS and CDR2 is SASEGT. The CDR3 contains 16 residues. In DNA form, the CDR3 reads TGTGCCAGCGGTGAAACCCTAGCGGGAGGAGAGGAGACCCAGTACTTC. Protein sequence: CASGETLAGGEETQYF.

To note about this clonotype: Compared with germline, one end of the junction differs, possibly owing to a read error. The chain couples TRBV24-1 to TRBJ2-6; the D gene is possibly TRBD1 (7 bases). The CDR3 runs 18 residues. Germline V gives CDR1 KGHDR, CDR2 SFDVKD. This CDR3 reads CATSETGQGDSEANVLTF. The CDR3 DNA reads as TGTGCCACCAGTGAAACCGGGCAGGGGGACTCTGAGGCCAACGTCCTGACTTTC.

Note on this clonotype: One junction end does not reproduce the germline sequence, and a read error may be involved. The chain has TRBV6-5 and TRBJ2-7; D not resolved. The germline CDR1 and CDR2 sequences are MNHEY and SVGAGI. The CDR3 covers 16 residues. The CDR3 nucleotides read TGTGTCAGCAGGCCCGGGCAGGCAGCATCATTTTACGAGCAGTACTTC. Encoded protein: CVSRPGQAASFYEQYF.